This T cell receptor beta chain came from a study of blood T cell repertoires in COVID-19. For the study at large: COVID-19 samples collected from the United States, Italy and Spain covered acute and convalescent phases. T cells, B-cell-depleted T cells, or PBMCs supplied cDNA or gDNA.

Germline V gene data show CDR1 as LNHDA and CDR2 as SQIVND (reference sequence). V lost 5 bases to trimming and J lost 2 bases; unmatched junction nucleotides: 9. This CDR3 contains 16 residues. Per the original data handling: Reference gene primers were amplified, and this amplification served to estimate nucleated cell counts. Only in-frame clones appear in the TCRdb table, and some are missing; sequencing was by immunoSEQ multiplex PCR. The V and J calls and clone size are taken from that table; D and trimming were inferred from the DNA. This table has more than 150,000 clones, roughly four fifths appearing once. This clone was detected a few times.

This chain connects TRBV19 to TRBJ2-7, with 10 nucleotides matching TRBD2. The sequencing input was peripheral blood. The TCR was taken from a man aged 25-45 years with active or convalescent COVID-19. CDR3: CASSPPSGSATYEQYF. In DNA form, the CDR3 reads TGTGCCAGTAGTCCACCTAGCGGGAGCGCGACCTACGAGCAGTACTTC.